This T cell receptor (beta chain) is drawn from a study of shared clonotypes between healthy human individuals. Generated by immunoSEQ multiplex PCR, the TCRdb table keeps only in-frame clones and is missing some. Among 2.3 million or so clones listed, approximately 93% were seen once. The sequencing sample was made of naive CD4+ T cells from PBMCs. Noted subset: CD45RA+ positively selected. The sequence derives from a man aged 18 to 29 in good health. Some clones in this sample may be carry-over from other donors' samples.

DNA for the CDR3: TGTGCCAGCAGCGACTACGGTCCACAAGAGACCCAGTACTTC. Its translation is CASSDYGPQETQYF. J is TRBJ2-5 and V is TRBV11-2; D is perhaps TRBD2 (5 bases). The CDR3 is made up of 14 amino acids. Germline V gene lookup returns CDR1 SGHAT and CDR2 FQNNGV. Trimming left V 5 bases short and J 2 bases short, with 12 bases between.